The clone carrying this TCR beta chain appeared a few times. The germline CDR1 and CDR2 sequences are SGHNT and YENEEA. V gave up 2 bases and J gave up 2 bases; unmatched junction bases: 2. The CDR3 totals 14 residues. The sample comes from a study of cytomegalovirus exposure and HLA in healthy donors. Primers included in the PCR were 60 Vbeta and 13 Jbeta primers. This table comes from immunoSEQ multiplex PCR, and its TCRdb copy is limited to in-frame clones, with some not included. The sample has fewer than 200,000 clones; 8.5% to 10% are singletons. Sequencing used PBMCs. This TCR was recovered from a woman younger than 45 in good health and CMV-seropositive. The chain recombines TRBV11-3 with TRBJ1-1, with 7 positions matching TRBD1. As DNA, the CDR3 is TGTGCCAGCAGCTTACAGGGGGGCAACACTGAAGCTTTCTTT. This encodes CASSLQGGNTEAFF.